This T cell receptor beta chain was sequenced for a study of tumor-infiltrating lymphocytes in localized non-small cell lung cancer. About the study: Tumor tissue and non-adjacent uninvolved lung came from each patient.

Here immunoSEQ multiplex PCR was the method, and the copy in TCRdb shows in-frame clones only, minus some. Seen here are some 5,000 clones, about 81% observed once, and the top ten hold 9.7%. The V end was cut by 3 bases, the J end by 1 base, with 12 bases between. Germline V gives CDR1 KGHSH, CDR2 LQKENI. The CDR3 has 15 residues. Sequencing used lung tumor tissue. The sequence was obtained from a human donor with non-small cell lung cancer. V usage is TRBV18 and J usage is TRBJ1-1; tentatively, D is TRBD1 (6 bases). The CDR3 DNA reads as TGTGCCAGCTCACCGCCTTCGGGGGCGAACACTGAAGCTTTCTTT. It is translated as CASSPPSGANTEAFF.